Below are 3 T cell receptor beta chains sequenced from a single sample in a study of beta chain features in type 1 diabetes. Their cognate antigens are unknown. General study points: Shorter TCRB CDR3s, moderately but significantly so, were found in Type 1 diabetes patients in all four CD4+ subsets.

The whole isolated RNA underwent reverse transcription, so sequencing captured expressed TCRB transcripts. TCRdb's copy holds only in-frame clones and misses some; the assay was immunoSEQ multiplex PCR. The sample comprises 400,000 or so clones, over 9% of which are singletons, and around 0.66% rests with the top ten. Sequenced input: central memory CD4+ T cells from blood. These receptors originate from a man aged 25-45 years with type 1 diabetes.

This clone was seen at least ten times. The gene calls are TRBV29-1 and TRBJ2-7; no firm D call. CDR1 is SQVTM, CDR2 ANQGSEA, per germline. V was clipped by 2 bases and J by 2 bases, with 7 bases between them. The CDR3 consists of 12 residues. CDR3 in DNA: TGCAGCGTTGAAACAGCCCCCTACGAGCAGTACTTC. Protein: CSVETAPYEQYF.

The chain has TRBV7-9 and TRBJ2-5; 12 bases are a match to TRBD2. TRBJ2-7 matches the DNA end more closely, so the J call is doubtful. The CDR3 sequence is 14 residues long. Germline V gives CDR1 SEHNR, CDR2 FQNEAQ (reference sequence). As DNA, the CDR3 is TGTGCCAGCAGCTCGACTAGCGGGAGTGTCGAGCAGTACTTC. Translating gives CASSSTSGSVEQYF.

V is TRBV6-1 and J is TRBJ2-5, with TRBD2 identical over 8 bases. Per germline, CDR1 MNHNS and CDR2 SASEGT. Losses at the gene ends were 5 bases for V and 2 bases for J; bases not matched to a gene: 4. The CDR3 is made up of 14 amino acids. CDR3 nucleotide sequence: TGTGCCAGCAGTTTCCGGGGGGGGCAAGAGACCCAGTACTTC. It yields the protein CASSFRGGQETQYF.